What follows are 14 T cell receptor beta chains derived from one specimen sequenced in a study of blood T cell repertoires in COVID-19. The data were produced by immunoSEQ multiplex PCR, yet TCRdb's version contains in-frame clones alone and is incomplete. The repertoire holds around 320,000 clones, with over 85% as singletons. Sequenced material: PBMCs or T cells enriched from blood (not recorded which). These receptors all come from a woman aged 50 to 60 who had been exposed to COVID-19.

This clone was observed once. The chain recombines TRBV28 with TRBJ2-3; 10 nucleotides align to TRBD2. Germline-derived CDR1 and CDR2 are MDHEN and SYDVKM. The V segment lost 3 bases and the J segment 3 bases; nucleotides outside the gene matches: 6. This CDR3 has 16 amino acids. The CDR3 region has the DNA TGTGCCAGCAGTTTCGATTTAGCGGGGGGTACAGATACGCAGTATTTT. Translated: CASSFDLAGGTDTQYF.

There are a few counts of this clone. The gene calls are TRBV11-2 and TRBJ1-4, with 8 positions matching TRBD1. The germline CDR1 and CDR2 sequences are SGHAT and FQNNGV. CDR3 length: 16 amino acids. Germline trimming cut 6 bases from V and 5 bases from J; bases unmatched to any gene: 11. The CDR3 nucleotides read TGTGCCAGCAGTCGACAGGGGTTCCTGGACAATGAAAAACTGTTTTTT. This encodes CASSRQGFLDNEKLFF. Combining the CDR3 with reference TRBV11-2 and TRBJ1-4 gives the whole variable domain EAGVAQSPRYKIIEKRQSVAFWCNPISGHATLYWYQQILGQGPKLLIQFQNNGVVDDSQLPKDRFSAERLKGVDSTLKIQPAKLEDSAVYLCASSRQGFLDNEKLFFGSGTQLSVL.

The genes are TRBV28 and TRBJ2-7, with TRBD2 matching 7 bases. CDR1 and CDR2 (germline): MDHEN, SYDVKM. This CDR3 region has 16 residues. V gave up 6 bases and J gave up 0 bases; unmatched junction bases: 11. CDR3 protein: CASSPPPGTTSYEQYF. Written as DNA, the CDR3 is TGTGCCAGCAGCCCTCCCCCAGGGACTACCTCCTACGAGCAGTACTTC.

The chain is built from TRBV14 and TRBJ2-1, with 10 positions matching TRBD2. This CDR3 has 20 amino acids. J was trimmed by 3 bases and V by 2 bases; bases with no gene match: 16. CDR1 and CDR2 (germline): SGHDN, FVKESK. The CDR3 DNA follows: TGTGCCAGCAGCCAAAGTAGGGAAGCGAGCGGGGGGGAAGGCTACAATGAGCAGTTCTTC. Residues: CASSQSREASGGEGYNEQFF.

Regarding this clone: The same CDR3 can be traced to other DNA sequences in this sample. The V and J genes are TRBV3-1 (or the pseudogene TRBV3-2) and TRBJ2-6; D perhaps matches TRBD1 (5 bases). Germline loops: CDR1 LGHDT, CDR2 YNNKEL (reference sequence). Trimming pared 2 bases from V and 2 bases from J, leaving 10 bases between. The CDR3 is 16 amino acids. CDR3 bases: TGTGCCAGCAGCCAATCATGGGGCCCTGGGGCCAACGTCCTGACTTTC. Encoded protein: CASSQSWGPGANVLTF.

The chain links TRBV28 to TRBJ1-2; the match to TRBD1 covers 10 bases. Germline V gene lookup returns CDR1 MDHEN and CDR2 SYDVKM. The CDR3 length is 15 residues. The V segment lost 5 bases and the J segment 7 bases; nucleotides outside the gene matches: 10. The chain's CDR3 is CASSIRTGGGGGYTF. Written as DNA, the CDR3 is TGTGCCAGCAGTATCCGGACAGGGGGAGGGGGTGGCTACACCTTC.

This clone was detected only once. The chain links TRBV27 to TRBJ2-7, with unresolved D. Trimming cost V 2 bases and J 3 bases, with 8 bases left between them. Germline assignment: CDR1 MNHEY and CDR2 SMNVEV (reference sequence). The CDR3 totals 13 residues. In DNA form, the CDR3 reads TGTGCCAGCAGTTTAGGAGTAAACTACGAGCAGTACTTC. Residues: CASSLGVNYEQYF.

CDR3 nucleotide sequence: TGTGCCAGCAGTCACGGGACAGGGTACAATGAGCAGTTCTTC. Residues: CASSHGTGYNEQFF. This rearrangement joins TRBV5-4 to TRBJ2-1; 9 bases map to TRBD1. The germline V gene encodes CDR1 SGHNT and CDR2 YYREEE (reference sequence). V was pared by 5 bases and J by 4 bases, with 4 bases of the junction left unmatched. The CDR3 contains 14 residues.

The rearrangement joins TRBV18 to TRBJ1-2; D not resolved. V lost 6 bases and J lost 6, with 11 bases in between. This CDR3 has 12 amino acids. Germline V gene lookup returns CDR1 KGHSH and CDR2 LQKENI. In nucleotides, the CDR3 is TGTGCCAGCTCCCTAAACCGGGATGGCTACACCTTC. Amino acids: CASSLNRDGYTF.

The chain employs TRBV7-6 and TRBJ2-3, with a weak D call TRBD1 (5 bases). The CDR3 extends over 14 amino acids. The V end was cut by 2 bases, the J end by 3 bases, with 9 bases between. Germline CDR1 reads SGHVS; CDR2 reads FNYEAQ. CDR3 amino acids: CASSLRGETDTQYF. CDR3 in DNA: TGTGCCAGCAGCTTAAGGGGCGAGACAGATACGCAGTATTTT. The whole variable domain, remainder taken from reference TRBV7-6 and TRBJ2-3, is GAGVSQSPRYKVTKRGQDVALRCDPISGHVSLYWYRQALGQGPEFLTYFNYEAQQDKSGLPNDRFSAERPEGSISTLTIQRTEQRDSAMYRCASSLRGETDTQYFGPGTRLTVL.

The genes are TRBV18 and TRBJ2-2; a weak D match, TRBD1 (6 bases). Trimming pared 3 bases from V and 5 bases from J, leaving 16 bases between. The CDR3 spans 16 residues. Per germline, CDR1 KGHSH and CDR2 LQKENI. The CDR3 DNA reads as TGTGCCAGCTCACCGCAATCCGGGACACCGACCGGGGAGCTGTTTTTT. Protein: CASSPQSGTPTGELFF.

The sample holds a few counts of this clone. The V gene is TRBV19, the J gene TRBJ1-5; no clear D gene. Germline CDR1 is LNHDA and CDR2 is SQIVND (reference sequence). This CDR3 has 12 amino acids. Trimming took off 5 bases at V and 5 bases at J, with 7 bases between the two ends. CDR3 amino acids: CASSPYDQPQHF. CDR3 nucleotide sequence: TGTGCCAGTAGTCCCTATGATCAGCCCCAGCATTTT.

Here the CDR3 DNA reads TGTGCCAGCAGCCAAGATCCGGGGATAAATGAAAAACTGTTTTTT. As protein: CASSQDPGINEKLFF. The chain couples TRBV4-2 to TRBJ1-4, with no clear D. The CDR3 has 15 amino acids. Trimming shortened V by 0 bases and J by 5 bases, and 10 bases separated the two germline ends. CDR1 is LGHNA and CDR2 is YNFKEQ in the germline V gene.

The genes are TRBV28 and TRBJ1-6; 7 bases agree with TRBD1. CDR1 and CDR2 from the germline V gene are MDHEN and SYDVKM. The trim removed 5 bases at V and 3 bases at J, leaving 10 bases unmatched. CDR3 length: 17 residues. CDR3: CASSQTRRQGYNSPLHF. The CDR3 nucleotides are TGTGCCAGCAGTCAAACCCGACGACAGGGCTATAATTCACCCCTCCACTTT.